This is a list of T cell receptor beta chains from one sample in a study of blood T cell repertoires in COVID-19. Sequenced by immunoSEQ multiplex PCR; TCRdb stores in-frame clones only, minus some. The data show approximately 210,000 clones, with roughly nine tenths seen just once and roughly 1.2% held by the top ten. Specimen: peripheral blood. These TCRs come from a man aged 25 to 45 with acute or convalescent COVID-19. Both conserved end residues are part of each CDR3. A D gene is named only where the DNA matches it firmly. Clone size appears in some rows only: once, few, many, or a class for an expanded clone.

once,-,14,TRBV10-1,TRBJ2-1,TGCGCCAGCAGTAACCTTGATAAGGGGAATGAGCAGTTCTTC,CASSNLDKGNEQFF
-,TRBD2,17,TRBV27,TRBJ2-1,TGTGCCAGCAGTTTATCCCCTAGCGGGAGGAAGAACAATGAGCAGTTCTTC,CASSLSPSGRKNNEQFF
-,TRBD2,20,TRBV4-1,TRBJ2-3,TGCGCCAGCAGCCAACCTATATTTAAGCGGGGGAACCACCGCACAGATACGCAGTATTTT,CASSQPIFKRGNHRTDTQYF
-,-,16,TRBV3-1/TRBV3-2,TRBJ2-3,TGTGCCAGCAGCCCCCGGACTGGTTTAAATACAGATACGCAGTATTTT,CASSPRTGLNTDTQYF
-,TRBD1,14,TRBV6-5,TRBJ1-1,TGTGCCAGCAGAAGACAGGGACTCGACACTGAAGCTTTCTTT,CASRRQGLDTEAFF
-,-,12,TRBV30,TRBJ2-3,TGTGCCACCGAACGGGGGACAGATACGCAGTATTTT,CATERGTDTQYF
-,TRBD1,15,TRBV10-1,TRBJ2-2,TGCGCCAGCAGTGAGTCCGGGACAGGGATCGGGGAGCTGTTTTTT,CASSESGTGIGELFF
-,TRBD1,19,TRBV11-2,TRBJ1-6,TGTGCCAGCAGTTTTCCCGGGGGGGGGACAGGGAAGAAAAATTCACCCCTCCACTTT,CASSFPGGGTGKKNSPLHF
-,TRBD2,13,TRBV2,TRBJ2-7,TGTGCCAGCAGAGTAGCGGGAGGGCCAAGGCAGTACTTC,CASRVAGGPRQYF
-,TRBD2,17,TRBV7-9,TRBJ2-3,TGTGCCAGCAGCTTAACCGGGACTACTCTCACCACAGATACGCAGTATTTT,CASSLTGTTLTTDTQYF
-,-,15,TRBV7-8,TRBJ1-5,TGTGCCAGCAGCTTCGACAGTTGGGGGGTCCAGCCCCAGCATTTT,CASSFDSWGVQPQHF
once,TRBD1,16,TRBV5-1,TRBJ2-3,TGCGCCAGCAGCCAACGCCCGGGACAGTCGATTAATACGCAGTATTTT,CASSQRPGQSINTQYF
-,-,14,TRBV3-1/TRBV3-2,TRBJ2-1,TGTGCCAGCAGCCAAATAGGAGGATTCGATGAGCAGTTCTTC,CASSQIGGFDEQFF
-,-,15,TRBV27,TRBJ2-2,TGTGCCAGCAGTTTAGAGGGTCGCAACACCGGGGAGCTGTTTTTT,CASSLEGRNTGELFF
-,-,14,TRBV27,TRBJ1-2,TGTGCCAGCAGTTTAAGGCGGACAGTGTATGGCTACACCTTC,CASSLRRTVYGYTF
-,TRBD2,15,TRBV19,TRBJ2-1,TGTGCCAGTAGTTTAAGGACTAGCGGGGGGTGGGAGCAGTTCTTC,CASSLRTSGGWEQFF
-,-,13,TRBV19,TRBJ1-5,TGTGCCAGTAAACGGGGGTGGGATCAGCCCCAGCATTTT,CASKRGWDQPQHF
-,TRBD2,16,TRBV5-1,TRBJ2-7,TGCGCCAGCAGCAACTATCGGGACTACCCGACCTACGAGCAGTACTTC,CASSNYRDYPTYEQYF
-,TRBD1,12,TRBV2,TRBJ1-2,TGTGCCAGCACTTGGGACAGGGGTGGCTACACCTTC,CASTWDRGGYTF
-,-,15,TRBV10-1,TRBJ2-7,TGCGCCAGCAGTGAGTCGGACAGTCTTTCCTACGAGCAGTACTTC,CASSESDSLSYEQYF
-,-,16,TRBV6-4,TRBJ2-7,TGTGCCAGCAGTGCCAGGGGGGCCCCTCCACGATACGAGCAGTACTTC,CASSARGAPPRYEQYF
-,-,17,TRBV28,TRBJ1-4,TGTGCCAGCAGCCTCATATATGGGGGCGCGGCTAATGAAAAACTGTTTTTT,CASSLIYGGAANEKLFF
-,TRBD2,14,TRBV27,TRBJ2-1,TGTGCCAGCAGTTTGAGACTAGCGGACAATGAGCAGTTCTTC,CASSLRLADNEQFF
-,-,13,TRBV28,TRBJ2-5,TGTGCCAGCATGAGGGGGTCCCAAGAGACCCAGTACTTC,CASMRGSQETQYF
-,-,14,TRBV30,TRBJ2-3,TGTGCCTGGAGTGTACAGGGTTACGGAGATACGCAGTATTTT,CAWSVQGYGDTQYF
-,-,15,TRBV5-8,TRBJ1-2,TGTGCCAGCAGCCCCCTGGGAGGGGGGGACTATGGCTACACCTTC,CASSPLGGGDYGYTF
once,-,16,TRBV9,TRBJ2-3,TGTGCCAGCAGCGTAGGTCGTACGGGAGTAACAGATACGCAGTATTTT,CASSVGRTGVTDTQYF
-,-,16,TRBV29-1,TRBJ1-2,TGCAGCGTTGTCGCCCACCAGGGGTCGGATAACTATGGCTACACCTTC,CSVVAHQGSDNYGYTF
-,TRBD1,15,TRBV2,TRBJ1-4,TGTGCCAGCAGCTCGTGGACAGGGGGTCGTGAAAAACTGTTTTTT,CASSSWTGGREKLFF
-,-,12,TRBV2,TRBJ1-1,TGTGCCAGCACGAAAGACAGCAATGAAGCTTTCTTT,CASTKDSNEAFF
few,TRBD1,11,TRBV5-4,TRBJ1-2,TGTGCCAGCAACGACAGGGACGGCTACACCTTC,CASNDRDGYTF
-,-,16,TRBV18,TRBJ1-3,TGTGCCAGCTCACCCTCGGGACAAATCTCTGGAAACACCATATATTTT,CASSPSGQISGNTIYF